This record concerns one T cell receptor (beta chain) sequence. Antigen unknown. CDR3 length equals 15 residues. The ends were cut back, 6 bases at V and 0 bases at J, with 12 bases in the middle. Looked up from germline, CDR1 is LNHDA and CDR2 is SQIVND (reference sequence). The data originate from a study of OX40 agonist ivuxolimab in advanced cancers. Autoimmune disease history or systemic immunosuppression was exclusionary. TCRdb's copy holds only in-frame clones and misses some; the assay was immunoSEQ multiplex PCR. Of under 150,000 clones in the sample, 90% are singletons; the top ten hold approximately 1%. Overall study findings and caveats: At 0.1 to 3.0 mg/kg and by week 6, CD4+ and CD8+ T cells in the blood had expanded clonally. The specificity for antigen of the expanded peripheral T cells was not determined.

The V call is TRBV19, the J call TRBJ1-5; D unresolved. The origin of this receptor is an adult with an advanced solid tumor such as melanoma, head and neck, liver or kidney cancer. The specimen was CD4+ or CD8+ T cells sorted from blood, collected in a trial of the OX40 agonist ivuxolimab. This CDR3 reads CASRAAGNSNQPQHF. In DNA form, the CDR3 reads TGTGCCAGTAGGGCCGCCGGTAATAGCAATCAGCCCCAGCATTTT. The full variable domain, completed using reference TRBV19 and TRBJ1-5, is DGGITQSPKYLFRKEGQNVTLSCEQNLNHDAMYWYRQDPGQGLRLIYYSQIVNDFQKGDIAEGYSVSREKKESFPLTVTSAQKNPTAFYLCASRAAGNSNQPQHFGDGTRLSIL.